The rows below give T cell receptor beta chains drawn from one sample of a study of blood T cell repertoires in COVID-19. Here immunoSEQ multiplex PCR was the method, and the copy in TCRdb shows in-frame clones only, minus some. Of roughly 380,000 clones in the sample, around 85% are singletons; the top ten hold more than 3%. Sequenced material: peripheral blood. All receptors come from a woman under 30 with acute or convalescent COVID-19. Both conserved end residues are part of each CDR3. The D gene is left open where the match is weak. Expanded clones are given a class, and other clones once, few, many or no size at all.

V,D,size,J,DNA,CDR3
TRBV19,TRBD1,NA,TRBJ1-5,TGTGCCAGTAGTCCTGACAGGGGGAATCAGCCCCAGCATTTT,CASSPDRGNQPQHF
TRBV5-1,NA,NA,TRBJ2-3,TGCGCCAGCAGCTTCTCAGATGCTAGCACAGATACGCAGTATTTT,CASSFSDASTDTQYF
TRBV28,TRBD2,NA,TRBJ2-1,TGTGCCAGCAGTAAAAGCGGGAGGGCCTACAATGAGCAGTTCTTC,CASSKSGRAYNEQFF
TRBV18,NA,NA,TRBJ1-1,TGTGCCAGCTCACCGTCTCTCGACACTGAAGCTTTCTTT,CASSPSLDTEAFF
TRBV5-1,NA,NA,TRBJ1-1,TGCGCCAGCAGCTCCAGCAGGTGGGACACTGAAGCTTTCTTT,CASSSSRWDTEAFF
TRBV30,TRBD2,NA,TRBJ2-1,TGTGCCTGGAATGGCGGGGGCTCCTACAATGAGCAGTTCTTC,CAWNGGGSYNEQFF
TRBV3-1/TRBV3-2,TRBD1,NA,TRBJ1-2,TGTGCCAGCAGCCACGGACAGGCTATTTATGGCTACACCTTC,CASSHGQAIYGYTF
TRBV24-1,NA,NA,TRBJ2-3,TGTGCCACCAGTGACCCCGGACAGCCCCCTTACACAGATACGCAGTATTTT,CATSDPGQPPYTDTQYF
TRBV3-1/TRBV3-2,NA,NA,TRBJ2-3,TGTGCCAGCAGCCTCACCACGAGGAGGGCAGATACGCAGTATTTT,CASSLTTRRADTQYF
TRBV12-5,NA,NA,TRBJ1-1,TGTGCTAGTGGTTTCGTCAACACTGAAGCTTTCTTT,CASGFVNTEAFF
TRBV6-5,TRBD1,once,TRBJ1-2,TGTGCCAGCAGTCGTGACAGGGGGAATGACTATGGCTACACCTTC,CASSRDRGNDYGYTF
TRBV24-1,TRBD1,NA,TRBJ2-5,TGTGCCACCGGGGACAGGGAAGAGACCCAGTACTTC,CATGDREETQYF
TRBV3-1/TRBV3-2,TRBD1,NA,TRBJ2-7,TGTGCCAGCAGCCAGGACCGGGACAGGAGCTACGAGCAGTACTTC,CASSQDRDRSYEQYF
TRBV3-1/TRBV3-2,TRBD1,NA,TRBJ1-2,TGTGCCAGCAGCCAAACTACAGGGGGATATGGCTACACCTTC,CASSQTTGGYGYTF
TRBV5-4,TRBD1,once,TRBJ2-7,TGTGCCAGCAGCTTGACCCCGGGACAGGGGCTCTACGAGCAGTACTTC,CASSLTPGQGLYEQYF
TRBV9,TRBD1,NA,TRBJ2-7,TGTGCCAGCAGCGTAGACTCGGGACAGGGGACCTACGAGCAGTACTTC,CASSVDSGQGTYEQYF
TRBV28,NA,once,TRBJ1-4,TGTGCCAGCAGTTTCCCAGGGGCAAATGAAAAACTGTTTTTT,CASSFPGANEKLFF
TRBV5-4,NA,few,TRBJ1-2,TGTGCCAGCAGCTCCAAAACGGGGGAGGCCTATGGCTACACCTTC,CASSSKTGEAYGYTF
TRBV12-5,NA,few,TRBJ1-4,TGTGCTAGTGGTTTGCAAACAGGCAGACTAGGGGAAAAACTGTTTTTT,CASGLQTGRLGEKLFF
TRBV5-1,NA,few,TRBJ1-1,TGCGCCAGCAGCTTGGGTTCCAGGGGACGGACTGAAGCTTTCTTT,CASSLGSRGRTEAFF
TRBV24-1,NA,NA,TRBJ1-2,TGTGCCACCAGTGATGACAGCTATGGCTACACCTTC,CATSDDSYGYTF
TRBV12-5,NA,NA,TRBJ1-1,TGTGCTAGTGGTTTGCCTCCCCCGGGCACTGAAGCTTTCTTT,CASGLPPPGTEAFF
TRBV30,TRBD2,NA,TRBJ2-3,TGTGCCTGGAGTGTATACTTAACGGGGGGGCTCGAAGATACGCAGTATTTT,CAWSVYLTGGLEDTQYF
TRBV2,NA,NA,TRBJ1-2,TGTGCCACCACCTTTTTACCGGGCTATGGCTACACCTTC,CATTFLPGYGYTF
TRBV6-2/TRBV6-3,NA,NA,TRBJ1-4,TGTGCCAGCAGTAGCAGTGACGGGGAAAATGAAAAACTGTTTTTT,CASSSSDGENEKLFF
TRBV5-1,TRBD1,once,TRBJ2-2,TGCGCCAGCAGCCCCAGGACAGGGTCGGGCACCGGGGAGCTGTTTTTT,CASSPRTGSGTGELFF
TRBV4-1,TRBD1,NA,TRBJ1-2,TGCGCCAGCAGCCAAGGGCAGGGGGACGGCTACACCTTC,CASSQGQGDGYTF
TRBV3-1/TRBV3-2,NA,once,TRBJ2-7,TGTGCCAGCAGCCAAGGAAATCTGGGATCAGGGGCGGACGAGCAGTACTTC,CASSQGNLGSGADEQYF
TRBV7-2,NA,NA,TRBJ1-5,TGTGCCAGCAGCCTAGAGGGACTGTATCAGCCCCAGCATTTT,CASSLEGLYQPQHF
TRBV3-1/TRBV3-2,NA,few,TRBJ1-1,TGTGCCAGCAGCCGGGCGGGGGGATTAGGCACTGAAGCTTTCTTT,CASSRAGGLGTEAFF
TRBV24-1,TRBD2,NA,TRBJ2-3,TGTGCCACCAATCCGGGGAGGGACACAGATACGCAGTATTTT,CATNPGRDTDTQYF
TRBV10-3,NA,NA,TRBJ1-1,TGTGCCATCAGTGAGTCGAGGCTTAGAGAGGGCACTGAAGCTTTCTTT,CAISESRLREGTEAFF